This entry lists 16 T cell receptor beta chains sequenced from one sample in a study of blood T cell repertoires in COVID-19. Repertoires were generated with immunoSEQ multiplex PCR, while TCRdb's copy carries only in-frame clones and drops some. This table has 98,000 or so clones, 86% appearing once. Sequences were obtained from peripheral blood. The receptor source for this set is a woman aged 60-75 years in a cohort sampled during active or convalescent COVID-19.

This clone was observed once. This chain uses TRBV5-8 with TRBJ2-1; TRBD2 agrees at 13 bases. CDR3 length equals 15 residues. J gave up 9 bases and V 6 bases, and 9 bases lay outside the gene matches. The V gene's germline CDR1 is SGHTS and CDR2 YDEGEE. The CDR3 protein is CASIPRTSGRGEQFF. The CDR3 DNA reads as TGTGCCAGCATCCCTCGGACTAGCGGGAGAGGTGAGCAGTTCTTC.

The chain combines TRBV4-2 with TRBJ2-3; the D gene is possibly TRBD2 (6 bases). The germline V gene encodes CDR1 LGHNA and CDR2 YNFKEQ. The CDR3 is made up of 14 amino acids. V was cut by 5 bases and J by 3 bases, with 12 bases left in between. The chain's CDR3 is CASSGGIWTDTQYF. CDR3 nucleotide sequence: TGTGCCAGCAGCGGGGGGATTTGGACAGATACGCAGTATTTT.

This clone was observed once. This sequence joins TRBV3-1 (or the pseudogene TRBV3-2) and TRBJ1-5; 8 nucleotides align to TRBD1. CDR3 length: 16 amino acids. The germline V gene has CDR1 LGHDT and CDR2 YNNKEL (reference sequence). The trim removed 1 base at V and 5 bases at J, leaving 7 bases unmatched. The DNA for the CDR3 is TGTGCCAGCAGCCAAGCAGCTCCAGGGGGCGATCAGCCCCAGCATTTT. It yields the protein CASSQAAPGGDQPQHF.

This rearrangement joins TRBV30 to TRBJ2-3, with TRBD2 matching 10 bases. Germline assignment: CDR1 GTSNPN and CDR2 SVGIG (reference sequence). The CDR3 spans 16 residues. J was trimmed by 0 bases and V by 5 bases; bases with no gene match: 8. CDR3 sequence reads: CAWGAASGGSTDTQYF. Here the CDR3 DNA reads TGTGCCTGGGGAGCGGCTAGCGGGGGCAGCACAGATACGCAGTATTTT.

This chain joins TRBV2 and TRBJ1-6; 7 nucleotides line up with TRBD1. Germline CDR1 reads SNHLY; CDR2 reads FYNNEI. The length of the CDR3 is 14 residues. The ends lost 6 bases at V and 8 bases at J; junction bases unmatched: 7. The CDR3 nucleotides read TGTGCCAGCAGGACAGGGTCACTTTATTCACCCCTCCACTTT. Translated, it gives CASRTGSLYSPLHF.

J is TRBJ1-4 and V is TRBV5-1; TRBD1 might be the D (6 bases). The germline V gene has CDR1 SGHRS and CDR2 YFSETQ. Trimming took off 4 bases at V and 4 bases at J, with 17 bases between the two ends. CDR3 length: 16 amino acids. The DNA of the CDR3 is TGCGCCAGCAGCCCGGGAAGGACAGCTCTTAATGAAAAACTGTTTTTT. It specifies CASSPGRTALNEKLFF. Looking up the rest from reference TRBV5-1 and TRBJ1-4 gives the full variable domain: KAGVTQTPRYLIKTRGQQVTLSCSPISGHRSVSWYQQTPGQGLQFLFEYFSETQRNKGNFPGRFSGRQFSNSRSEMNVSTLELGDSALYLCASSPGRTALNEKLFFGSGTQLSVL.

The chain carries TRBV30 and TRBJ1-2; D may be TRBD1 (5 bases). CDR1 and CDR2 from the germline V gene are GTSNPN and SVGIG (reference sequence). CDR3 length equals 13 residues. V shed 2 bases and J shed 5 bases, with 12 bases lying between them. Written as DNA, the CDR3 is TGTGCCTGGAGTTTAGACAGCGTGTATGGCTACACCTTC. Amino acid sequence: CAWSLDSVYGYTF.

This clone has just a few counts. The chain employs TRBV12-3 or TRBV12-4 and TRBJ2-5; 8 bases line up with TRBD1. V lost 7 bases and J lost 5; bases outside the gene matches: 6. The CDR3 contains 13 residues. The CDR3: CASTLTGAETQYF. The DNA for the CDR3 is TGTGCCAGCACCCTGACAGGGGCGGAGACCCAGTACTTC.

The genes are TRBV25-1 and TRBJ2-7; weak D call: TRBD2 (5 bases). Looked up from germline, CDR1 is MGHDK and CDR2 is SYGVNS. The CDR3 spans 14 residues. The V gene lost 1 base and the J gene lost 1 base, with 8 bases spanning the gap. As DNA, the CDR3 is TGTGCCAGCAGTGAATCTCGGGGATCCTACGAGCAGTACTTC. Translated: CASSESRGSYEQYF.

This sequence joins TRBV5-4 and TRBJ2-3; TRBD2 matches 7 bases. The V gene's germline CDR1 is SGHNT and CDR2 YYREEE (reference sequence). Trimming at V came to 0 bases and at J to 0 bases, leaving 1 base not matched to a gene. The CDR3 covers 15 residues. The chain's CDR3 is CASSLGDYSTDTQYF. The CDR3 DNA sequence: TGTGCCAGCAGCTTGGGGGACTACAGCACAGATACGCAGTATTTT.

The chain combines TRBV27 with TRBJ2-2, with D hard to call. The CDR3 sequence is 14 residues long. V was trimmed by 4 bases and J by 0 bases, leaving 6 bases between them. From germline, CDR1 is MNHEY and CDR2 SMNVEV (reference sequence). The CDR3 DNA reads TGTGCCAGCAGTTGGGCAGCGAACACCGGGGAGCTGTTTTTT. It specifies CASSWAANTGELFF.

The chain is built from TRBV12-5 and TRBJ1-2; D gene uncertain. CDR3 size: 14 residues. V was cut by 1 base and J by 5 bases, with 11 bases left in between. Per the germline V gene, CDR1 is LGHNT and CDR2 is FRNRAP. CDR3 coding DNA: TGTGCTAGTGGTTTGGCCCACGATCGGTATGGCTACACCTTC. It specifies CASGLAHDRYGYTF.

With regard to this clone: Other DNA sequences from this sample encode an identical CDR3 as well. The V call is TRBV5-1, the J call TRBJ1-1; no clear D gene. Germline assignment: CDR1 SGHRS and CDR2 YFSETQ. V lost 7 bases, J lost 1 base, and 8 bases lay in between. The CDR3 is 12 amino acids. CDR3 DNA: TGCGCCAGCCGTGCCGGGAACACTGAAGCTTTCTTT. This gives the protein CASRAGNTEAFF.

This chain connects TRBV10-1 to TRBJ1-1, with D perhaps matching TRBD1 (6 bases). V was trimmed by 0 bases and J by 1 base, leaving 9 bases between them. This CDR3 has 15 amino acids. CDR1 is WNHNN and CDR2 is SYGVQD in the germline V gene (reference sequence). In nucleotides, the CDR3 is TGCGCCAGCAGTGAGTCTGGACAGACGAACACTGAAGCTTTCTTT. Amino acids: CASSESGQTNTEAFF.

This clone was seen a single time. The CDR3 loop reads CATSRGDRGLIGSSYEQYF. CDR3 DNA: TGTGCCACCAGCAGGGGGGACAGGGGGTTGATTGGTAGTAGCTACGAGCAGTACTTC. The chain joins TRBV15 to TRBJ2-7; 11 nucleotides match TRBD1. V was pared by 3 bases and J by 3 bases, with 16 bases of the junction left unmatched. CDR3 length: 19 amino acids. Germline V gives CDR1 LNHNV, CDR2 YYDKDF (reference sequence).

The chain combines TRBV30 with TRBJ2-3, with 15 positions matching TRBD2. V lost 8 bases, J lost 4 bases, and 10 bases stayed unmatched. The CDR3 covers 16 residues. In germline, CDR1 is GTSNPN, CDR2 SVGIG (reference sequence). The CDR3: CAGSPGLAGGPDTQYF. The DNA of the CDR3 is TGTGCCGGCTCACCGGGACTAGCGGGGGGCCCAGATACGCAGTATTTT.